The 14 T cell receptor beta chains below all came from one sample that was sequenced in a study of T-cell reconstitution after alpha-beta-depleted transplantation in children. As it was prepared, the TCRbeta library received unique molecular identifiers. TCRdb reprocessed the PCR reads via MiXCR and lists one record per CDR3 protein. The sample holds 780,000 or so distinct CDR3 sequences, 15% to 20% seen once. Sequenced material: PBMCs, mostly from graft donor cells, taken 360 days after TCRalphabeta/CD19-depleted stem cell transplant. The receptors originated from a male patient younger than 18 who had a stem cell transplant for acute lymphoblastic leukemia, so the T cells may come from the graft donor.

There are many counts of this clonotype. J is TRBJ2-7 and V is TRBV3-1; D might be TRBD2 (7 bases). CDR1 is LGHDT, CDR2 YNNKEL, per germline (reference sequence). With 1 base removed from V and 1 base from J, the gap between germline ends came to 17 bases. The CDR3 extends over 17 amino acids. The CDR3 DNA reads TGTGCCAGCAGCCAAGGTTGGGGGGGGGCTTTATCCTACGAGCAGTACTTC. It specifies CASSQGWGGALSYEQYF.

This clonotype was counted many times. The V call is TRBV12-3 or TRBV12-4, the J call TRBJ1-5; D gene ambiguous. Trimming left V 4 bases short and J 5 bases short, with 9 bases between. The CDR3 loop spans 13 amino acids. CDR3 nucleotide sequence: TGTGCCAGCAGTTCTGGCTTGGATCAGCCCCAGCATTTT. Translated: CASSSGLDQPQHF.

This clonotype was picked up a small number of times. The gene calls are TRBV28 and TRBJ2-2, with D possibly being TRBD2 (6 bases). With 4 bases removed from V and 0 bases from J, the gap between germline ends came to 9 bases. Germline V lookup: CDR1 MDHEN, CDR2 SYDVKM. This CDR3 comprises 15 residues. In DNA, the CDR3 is TGTGCCAGCAGTTCTTGGGGGGCGAACACCGGGGAGCTGTTTTTT. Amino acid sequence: CASSSWGANTGELFF. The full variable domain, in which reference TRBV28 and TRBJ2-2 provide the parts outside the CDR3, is DVKVTQSSRYLVKRTGEKVFLECVQDMDHENMFWYRQDPGLGLRLIYFSYDVKMKEKGDIPEGYSVSREKKERFSLILESASTNQTSMYLCASSSWGANTGELFFGEGSRLTVL.

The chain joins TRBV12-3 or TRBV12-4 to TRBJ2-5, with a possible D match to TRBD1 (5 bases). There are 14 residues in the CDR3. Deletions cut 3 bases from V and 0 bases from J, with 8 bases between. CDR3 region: CASSLTAHQETQYF. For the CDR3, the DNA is TGTGCCAGCAGTTTGACAGCCCACCAAGAGACCCAGTACTTC.

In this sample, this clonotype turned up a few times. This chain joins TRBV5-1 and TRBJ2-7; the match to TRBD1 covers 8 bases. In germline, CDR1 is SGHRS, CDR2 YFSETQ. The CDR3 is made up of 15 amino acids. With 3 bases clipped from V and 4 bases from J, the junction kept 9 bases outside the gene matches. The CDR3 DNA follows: TGCGCCAGCAGCTACCAACAGGGGGTGGGATACGAGCAGTACTTC. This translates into CASSYQQGVGYEQYF.

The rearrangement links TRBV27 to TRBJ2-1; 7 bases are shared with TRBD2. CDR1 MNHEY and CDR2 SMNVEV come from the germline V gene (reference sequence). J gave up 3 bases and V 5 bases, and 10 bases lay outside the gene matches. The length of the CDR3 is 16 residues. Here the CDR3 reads CASSLLSRGSYNEQFF. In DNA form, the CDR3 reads TGTGCCAGCAGTCTCCTCTCGCGGGGGAGCTACAATGAGCAGTTCTTC.

CDR3 sequence: CASRQPGQGSVNTEAFF. The CDR3 nucleotides read TGTGCCAGTAGACAACCGGGACAGGGGTCTGTGAACACTGAAGCTTTCTTT. The rearrangement links TRBV19 to TRBJ1-1; 10 bases line up with TRBD1. Unmatched junction bases numbered 10, after V lost 6 bases and J lost 0 bases. In germline, CDR1 is LNHDA, CDR2 SQIVND (reference sequence). This CDR3 comprises 17 residues. The entire variable domain, with the rest obtained from reference TRBV19 and TRBJ1-1, is as follows: DGGITQSPKYLFRKEGQNVTLSCEQNLNHDAMYWYRQDPGQGLRLIYYSQIVNDFQKGDIAEGYSVSREKKESFPLTVTSAQKNPTAFYLCASRQPGQGSVNTEAFFGQGTRLTVV.

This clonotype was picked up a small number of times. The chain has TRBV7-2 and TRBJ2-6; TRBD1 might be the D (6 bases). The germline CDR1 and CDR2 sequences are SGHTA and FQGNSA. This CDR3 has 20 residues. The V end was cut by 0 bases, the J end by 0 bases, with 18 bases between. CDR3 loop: CASSLAGVGGVHSGANVLTF. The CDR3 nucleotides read TGTGCCAGCAGCTTAGCAGGAGTTGGGGGCGTTCACTCTGGGGCCAACGTCCTGACTTTC.

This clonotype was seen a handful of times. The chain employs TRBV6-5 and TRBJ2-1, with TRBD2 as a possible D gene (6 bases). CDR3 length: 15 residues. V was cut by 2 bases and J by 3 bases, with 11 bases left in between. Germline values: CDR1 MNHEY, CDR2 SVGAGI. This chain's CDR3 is CASSYPSAFYNEQFF. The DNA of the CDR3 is TGTGCCAGCAGTTACCCTAGCGCATTCTACAATGAGCAGTTCTTC.

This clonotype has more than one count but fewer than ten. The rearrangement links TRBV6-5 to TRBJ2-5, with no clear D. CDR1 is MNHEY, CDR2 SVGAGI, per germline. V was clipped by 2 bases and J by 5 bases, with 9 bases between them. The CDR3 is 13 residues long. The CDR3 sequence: CASSYRDLETQYF. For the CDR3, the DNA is TGTGCCAGCAGTTACCGCGATTTGGAGACCCAGTACTTC.

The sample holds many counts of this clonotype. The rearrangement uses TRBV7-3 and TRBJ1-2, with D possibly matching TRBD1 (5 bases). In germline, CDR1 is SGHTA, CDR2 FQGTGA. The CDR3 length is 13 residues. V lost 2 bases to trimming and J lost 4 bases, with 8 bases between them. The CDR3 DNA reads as TGTGCCAGCAGCTTACACAGGTCCTATGGCTACACCTTC. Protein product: CASSLHRSYGYTF.

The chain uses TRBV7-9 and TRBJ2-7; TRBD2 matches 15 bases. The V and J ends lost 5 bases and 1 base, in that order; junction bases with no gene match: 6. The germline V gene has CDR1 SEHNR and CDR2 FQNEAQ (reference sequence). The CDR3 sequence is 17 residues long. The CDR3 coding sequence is TGTGCCAGCAGCCCCGGGACTAGCGGGAGGCGGTCCTACGAGCAGTACTTC. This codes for CASSPGTSGRRSYEQYF.

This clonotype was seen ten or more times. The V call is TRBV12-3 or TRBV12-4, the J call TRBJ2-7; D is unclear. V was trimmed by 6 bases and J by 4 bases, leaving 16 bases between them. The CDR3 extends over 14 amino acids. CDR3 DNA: TGTGCCAGCAGCCCTATGGGGTGGGGATACGAGCAGTACTTC. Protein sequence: CASSPMGWGYEQYF.

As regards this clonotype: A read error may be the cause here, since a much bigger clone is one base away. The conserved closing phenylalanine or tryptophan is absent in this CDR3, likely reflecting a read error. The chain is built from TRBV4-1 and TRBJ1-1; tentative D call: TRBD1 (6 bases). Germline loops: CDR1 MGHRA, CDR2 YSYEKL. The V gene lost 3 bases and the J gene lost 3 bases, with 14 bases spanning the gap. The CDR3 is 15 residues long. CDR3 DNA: TGCGCCAGCAGCCATGGCCGCAGGGGCGACACTGAAGCTTTCTGT. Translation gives CASSHGRRGDTEAFC.